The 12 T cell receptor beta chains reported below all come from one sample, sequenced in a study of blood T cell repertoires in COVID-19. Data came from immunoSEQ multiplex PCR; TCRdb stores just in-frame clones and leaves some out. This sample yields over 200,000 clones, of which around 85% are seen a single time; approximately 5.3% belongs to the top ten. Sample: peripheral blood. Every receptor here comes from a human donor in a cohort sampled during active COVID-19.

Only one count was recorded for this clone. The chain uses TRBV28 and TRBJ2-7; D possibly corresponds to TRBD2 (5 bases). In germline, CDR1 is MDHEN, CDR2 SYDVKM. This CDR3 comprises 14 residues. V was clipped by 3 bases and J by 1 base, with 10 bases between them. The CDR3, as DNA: TGTGCCAGCAGTTTCTTTACGGGGTCCTACGAGCAGTACTTC. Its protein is CASSFFTGSYEQYF.

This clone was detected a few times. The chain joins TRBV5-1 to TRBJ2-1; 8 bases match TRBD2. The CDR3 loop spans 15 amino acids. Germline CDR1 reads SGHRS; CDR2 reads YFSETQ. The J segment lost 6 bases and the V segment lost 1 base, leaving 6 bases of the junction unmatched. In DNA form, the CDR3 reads TGCGCCAGCAGCTTGTCGAGCGGGAGAATCAATGAGCAGTTCTTC. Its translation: CASSLSSGRINEQFF.

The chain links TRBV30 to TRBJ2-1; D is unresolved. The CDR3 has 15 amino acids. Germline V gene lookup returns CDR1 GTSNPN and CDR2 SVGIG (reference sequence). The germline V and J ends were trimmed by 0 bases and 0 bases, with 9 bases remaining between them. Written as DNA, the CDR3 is TGTGCCTGGAGTGTTACCCTGAGCTCCTACAATGAGCAGTTCTTC. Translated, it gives CAWSVTLSSYNEQFF. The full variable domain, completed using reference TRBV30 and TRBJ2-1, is SQTIHQWPATLVQPVGSPLSLECTVEGTSNPNLYWYRQAAGRGLQLLFYSVGIGQISSEVPQNLSASRPQDRQFILSSKKLLLSDSGFYLCAWSVTLSSYNEQFFGPGTRLTVL.

CDR3 coding DNA: TGCAGTGCCAAACTACAGGGGGGCTACACCTTC. Residues: CSAKLQGGYTF. The V and J genes are TRBV20-1 and TRBJ1-2; 7 bases agree with TRBD1. The germline gives CDR1 DFQATT, CDR2 SNEGSKA (reference sequence). The CDR3 is 11 amino acids. Trimming took 6 bases from V and 8 from J; bases not matched to a gene: 6.

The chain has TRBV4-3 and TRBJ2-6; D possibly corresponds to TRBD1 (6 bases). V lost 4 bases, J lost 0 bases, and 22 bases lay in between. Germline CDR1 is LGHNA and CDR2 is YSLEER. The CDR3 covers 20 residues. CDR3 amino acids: CASSPTRPSQGFSGANVLTF. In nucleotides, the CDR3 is TGCGCCAGCAGCCCTACCCGTCCGTCGCAGGGGTTCTCTGGGGCCAACGTCCTGACTTTC.

CDR3 amino acids: CASREPGQGSYEQYF. Here the CDR3 DNA reads TGTGCCAGCAGGGAACCGGGACAGGGCTCCTACGAGCAGTACTTC. The chain recombines TRBV7-2 with TRBJ2-7; TRBD1 agrees at 9 bases. Germline V gives CDR1 SGHTA, CDR2 FQGNSA. V lost 6 bases, J lost 0 bases, and 6 bases stayed unmatched. CDR3 length: 15 amino acids.

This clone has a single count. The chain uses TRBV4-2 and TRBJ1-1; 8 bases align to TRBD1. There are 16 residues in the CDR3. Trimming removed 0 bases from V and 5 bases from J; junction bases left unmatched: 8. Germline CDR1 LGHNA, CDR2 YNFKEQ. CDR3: CASSQDSGGARTEAFF. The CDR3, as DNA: TGTGCCAGCAGCCAAGATTCAGGGGGCGCGCGGACTGAAGCTTTCTTT.

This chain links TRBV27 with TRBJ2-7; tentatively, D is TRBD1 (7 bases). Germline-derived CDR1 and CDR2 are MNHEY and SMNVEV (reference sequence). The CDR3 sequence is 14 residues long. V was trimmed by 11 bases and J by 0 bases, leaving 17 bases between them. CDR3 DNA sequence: TGTGCCTCAAGGGGCGGGACAGTCTCCTACGAGCAGTACTTC. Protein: CASRGGTVSYEQYF.

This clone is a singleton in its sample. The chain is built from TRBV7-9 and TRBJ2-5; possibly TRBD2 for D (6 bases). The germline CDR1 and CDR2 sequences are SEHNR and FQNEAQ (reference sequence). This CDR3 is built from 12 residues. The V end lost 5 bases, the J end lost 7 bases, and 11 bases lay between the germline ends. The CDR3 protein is CASSRLGMTQYF. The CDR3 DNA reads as TGTGCCAGCAGCCGACTAGGGATGACCCAGTACTTC.

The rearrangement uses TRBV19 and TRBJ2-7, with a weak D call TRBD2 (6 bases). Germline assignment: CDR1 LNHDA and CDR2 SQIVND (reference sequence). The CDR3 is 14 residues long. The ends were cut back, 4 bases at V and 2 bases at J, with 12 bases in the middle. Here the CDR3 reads CASSTRTNTYEQYF. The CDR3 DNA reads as TGTGCCAGTAGTACCCGGACTAATACCTACGAGCAGTACTTC.

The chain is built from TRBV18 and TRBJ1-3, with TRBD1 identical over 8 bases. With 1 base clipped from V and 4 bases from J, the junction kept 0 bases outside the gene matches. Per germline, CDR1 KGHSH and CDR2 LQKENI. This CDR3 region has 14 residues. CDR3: CASSPRDRGNTIYF. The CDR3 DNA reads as TGTGCCAGCTCACCACGGGACAGGGGAAACACCATATATTTT.

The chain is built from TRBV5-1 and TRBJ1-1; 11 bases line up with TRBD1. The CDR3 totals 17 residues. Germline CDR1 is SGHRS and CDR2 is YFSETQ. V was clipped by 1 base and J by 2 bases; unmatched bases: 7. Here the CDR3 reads CASSLIRTGGGNTEAFF. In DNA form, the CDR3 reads TGCGCCAGCAGCTTGATTCGGACAGGGGGCGGAAACACTGAAGCTTTCTTT.